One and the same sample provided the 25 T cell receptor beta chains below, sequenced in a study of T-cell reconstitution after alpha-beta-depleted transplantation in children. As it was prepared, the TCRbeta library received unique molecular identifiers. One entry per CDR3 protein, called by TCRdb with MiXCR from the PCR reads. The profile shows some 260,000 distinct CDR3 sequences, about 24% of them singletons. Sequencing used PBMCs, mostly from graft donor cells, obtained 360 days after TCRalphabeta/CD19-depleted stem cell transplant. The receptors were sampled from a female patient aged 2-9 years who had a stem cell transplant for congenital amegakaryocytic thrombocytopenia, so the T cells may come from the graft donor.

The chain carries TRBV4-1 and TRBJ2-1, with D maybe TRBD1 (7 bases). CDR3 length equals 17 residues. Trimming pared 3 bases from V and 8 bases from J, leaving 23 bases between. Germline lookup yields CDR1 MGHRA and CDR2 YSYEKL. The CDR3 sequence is CASSQSQGGLERHEQFF. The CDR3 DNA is TGCGCCAGCAGCCAGTCTCAGGGGGGCCTAGAACGTCATGAGCAGTTCTTC.

The CDR3 DNA follows: TGTGCCATCAGTGTGGGGGGGACAGGGCACACTGAAGCTTTCTTT. As protein: CAISVGGTGHTEAFF. The rearrangement links TRBV10-3 to TRBJ1-1, with 9 bases aligning to TRBD1. With V trimmed by 4 bases and J by 3 bases, 6 bases remained unmatched. Looked up from germline, CDR1 is ENHRY and CDR2 is SYGVKD. CDR3 size: 15 residues.

The CDR3 protein is CSAKSSGSSYNEQFF. The CDR3 coding sequence is TGCAGTGCCAAGTCGAGCGGAAGCTCCTACAATGAGCAGTTCTTC. The V call is TRBV20-1, the J call TRBJ2-1, with D possibly matching TRBD2 (5 bases). Germline V gives CDR1 DFQATT, CDR2 SNEGSKA (reference sequence). V dropped 6 bases and J dropped 0 bases, with 15 bases sitting between them. This CDR3 is built from 15 residues.

CDR3 sequence: CAISESGDSPLHF. CDR3 nucleotide sequence: TGTGCCATCAGTGAGTCGGGGGATTCACCCCTCCACTTT. The J gene is TRBJ1-6, the V gene TRBV10-3; TRBD1 might be the D (5 bases). Between the trimmed V and J ends, which lost 0 bases and 8 bases, there was a span of 5 bases. The germline gives CDR1 ENHRY, CDR2 SYGVKD. CDR3 length equals 13 residues.

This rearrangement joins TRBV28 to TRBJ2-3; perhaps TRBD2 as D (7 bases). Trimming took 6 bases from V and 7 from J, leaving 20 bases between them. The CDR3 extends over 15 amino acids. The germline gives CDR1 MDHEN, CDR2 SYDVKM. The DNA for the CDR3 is TGTGCCAGCAGCCCCTTGGGGGGGCGCGTTTATACGCAGTATTTT. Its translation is CASSPLGGRVYTQYF.

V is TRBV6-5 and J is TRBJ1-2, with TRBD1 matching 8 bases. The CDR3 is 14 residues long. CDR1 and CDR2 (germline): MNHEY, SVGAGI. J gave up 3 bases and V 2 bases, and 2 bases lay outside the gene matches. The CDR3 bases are TGTGCCAGCAGTTACCGACAGGGGTACTATGGCTACACCTTC. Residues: CASSYRQGYYGYTF.

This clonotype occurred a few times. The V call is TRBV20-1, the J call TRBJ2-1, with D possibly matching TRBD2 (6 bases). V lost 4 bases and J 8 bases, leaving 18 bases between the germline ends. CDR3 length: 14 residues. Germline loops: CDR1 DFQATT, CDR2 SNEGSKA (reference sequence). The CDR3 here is CSATEGGIADEQFF. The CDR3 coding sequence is TGCAGTGCTACTGAGGGCGGGATTGCCGATGAGCAGTTCTTC.

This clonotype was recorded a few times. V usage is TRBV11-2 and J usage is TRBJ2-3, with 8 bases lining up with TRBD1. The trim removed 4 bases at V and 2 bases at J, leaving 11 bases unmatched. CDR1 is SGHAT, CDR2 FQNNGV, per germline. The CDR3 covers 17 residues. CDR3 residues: CASSSDRAPILTDTQYF. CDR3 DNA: TGTGCCAGCAGCTCGGACAGGGCACCGATCCTCACAGATACGCAGTATTTT. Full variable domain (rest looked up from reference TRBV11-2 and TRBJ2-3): EAGVAQSPRYKIIEKRQSVAFWCNPISGHATLYWYQQILGQGPKLLIQFQNNGVVDDSQLPKDRFSAERLKGVDSTLKIQPAKLEDSAVYLCASSSDRAPILTDTQYFGPGTRLTVL.

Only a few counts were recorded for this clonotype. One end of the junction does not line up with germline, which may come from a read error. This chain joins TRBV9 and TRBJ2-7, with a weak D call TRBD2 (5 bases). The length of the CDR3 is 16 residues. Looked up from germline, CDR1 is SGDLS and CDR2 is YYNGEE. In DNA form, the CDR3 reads TGTGCCAGCAGCGCCGGACGGGGAAGGTCCTCCGACGAGCAGTACTTC. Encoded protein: CASSAGRGRSSDEQYF.

This CDR3 reads CASSPRESLETQYF. DNA of the CDR3: TGTGCCAGCAGTCCGAGGGAAAGCCTAGAGACCCAGTACTTC. The genes are TRBV6-1 and TRBJ2-5, with D possibly being TRBD2 (5 bases). V lost 5 bases and J 4 bases, leaving 14 bases between the germline ends. The germline V gene encodes CDR1 MNHNS and CDR2 SASEGT. The CDR3 runs to 14 residues.

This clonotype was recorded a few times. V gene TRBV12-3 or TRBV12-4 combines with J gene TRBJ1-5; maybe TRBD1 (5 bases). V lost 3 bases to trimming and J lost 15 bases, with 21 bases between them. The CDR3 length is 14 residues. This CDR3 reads CASSFGGGGTPRHF. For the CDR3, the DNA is TGTGCCAGCAGTTTTGGGGGTGGCGGGACGCCGAGGCATTTT.

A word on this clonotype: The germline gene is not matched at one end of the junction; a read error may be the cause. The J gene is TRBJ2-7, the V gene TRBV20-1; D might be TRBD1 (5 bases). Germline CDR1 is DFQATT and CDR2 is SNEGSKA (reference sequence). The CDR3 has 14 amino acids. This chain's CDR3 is CSARGSVAPYEQYF. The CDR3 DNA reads TGCAGCGCTAGGGGCAGCGTAGCCCCCTACGAGCAGTACTTC.

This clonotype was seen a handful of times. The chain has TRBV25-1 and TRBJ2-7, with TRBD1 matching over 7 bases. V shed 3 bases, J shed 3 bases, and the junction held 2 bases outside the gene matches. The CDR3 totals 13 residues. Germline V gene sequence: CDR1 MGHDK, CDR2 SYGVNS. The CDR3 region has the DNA TGTGCCAGCAGTGACACAGGGGTCTACGAGCAGTACTTC. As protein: CASSDTGVYEQYF.

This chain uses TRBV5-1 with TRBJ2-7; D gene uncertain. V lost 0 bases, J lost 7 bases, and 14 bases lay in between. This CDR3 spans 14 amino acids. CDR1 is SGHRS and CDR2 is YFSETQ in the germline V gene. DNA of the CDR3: TGCGCCAGCAGCTTGGTAGGCGGAACTGGAGAGCAGTACTTC. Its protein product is CASSLVGGTGEQYF.

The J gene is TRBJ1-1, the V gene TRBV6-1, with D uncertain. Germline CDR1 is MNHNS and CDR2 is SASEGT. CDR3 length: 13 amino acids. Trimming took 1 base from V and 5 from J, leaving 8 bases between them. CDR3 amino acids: CASSEEVWTEAFF. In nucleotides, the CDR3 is TGTGCCAGCAGTGAAGAGGTTTGGACTGAAGCTTTCTTT.

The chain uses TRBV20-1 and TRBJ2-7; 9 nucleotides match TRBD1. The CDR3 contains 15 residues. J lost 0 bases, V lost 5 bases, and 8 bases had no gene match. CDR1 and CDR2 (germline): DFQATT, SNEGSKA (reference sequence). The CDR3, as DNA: TGCAGTGCTGGACAGGGGTGGGCATTCTCCTACGAGCAGTACTTC. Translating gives CSAGQGWAFSYEQYF.

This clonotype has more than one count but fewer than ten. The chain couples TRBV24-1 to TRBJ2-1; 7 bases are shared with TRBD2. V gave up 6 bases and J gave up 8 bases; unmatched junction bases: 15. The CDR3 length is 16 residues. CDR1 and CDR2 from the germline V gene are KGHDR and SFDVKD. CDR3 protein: CATSMGLGGGLDEQFF. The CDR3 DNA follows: TGTGCCACCAGTATGGGGCTTGGCGGGGGTTTAGATGAGCAGTTCTTC.

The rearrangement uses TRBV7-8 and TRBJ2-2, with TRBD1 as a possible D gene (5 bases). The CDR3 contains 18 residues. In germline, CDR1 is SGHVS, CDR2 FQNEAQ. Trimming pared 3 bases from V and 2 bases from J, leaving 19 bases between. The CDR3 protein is CASSLEWGLWGNTGELFF. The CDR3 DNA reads TGTGCCAGCAGCTTGGAGTGGGGCCTATGGGGTAACACCGGGGAGCTGTTTTTT.

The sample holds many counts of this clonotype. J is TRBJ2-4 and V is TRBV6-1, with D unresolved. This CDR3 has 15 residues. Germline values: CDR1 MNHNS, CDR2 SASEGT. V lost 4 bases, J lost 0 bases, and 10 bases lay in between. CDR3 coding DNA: TGTGCCAGCAGTGGGACGGTCCTAGCCAAAAACATTCAGTACTTC. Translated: CASSGTVLAKNIQYF.

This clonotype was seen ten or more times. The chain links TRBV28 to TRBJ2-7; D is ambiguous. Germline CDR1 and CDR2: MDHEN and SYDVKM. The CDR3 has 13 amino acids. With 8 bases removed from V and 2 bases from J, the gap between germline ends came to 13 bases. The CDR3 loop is CASSSHGTYEQYF. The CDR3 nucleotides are TGTGCCAGCTCCTCGCACGGCACCTACGAGCAGTACTTC.

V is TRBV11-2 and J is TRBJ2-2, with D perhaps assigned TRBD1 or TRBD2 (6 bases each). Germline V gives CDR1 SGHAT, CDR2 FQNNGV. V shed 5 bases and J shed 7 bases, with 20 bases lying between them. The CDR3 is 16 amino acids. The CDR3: CASSPQGGTWGGELFF. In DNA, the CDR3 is TGTGCCAGCAGCCCCCAAGGGGGGACTTGGGGCGGGGAGCTGTTTTTT.

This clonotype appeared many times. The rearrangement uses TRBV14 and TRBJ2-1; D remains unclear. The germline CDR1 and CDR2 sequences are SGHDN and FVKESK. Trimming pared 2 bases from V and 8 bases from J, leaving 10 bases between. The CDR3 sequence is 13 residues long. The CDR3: CASSQLGRDEQFF. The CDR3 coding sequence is TGTGCCAGCAGCCAACTCGGTAGAGATGAGCAGTTCTTC.

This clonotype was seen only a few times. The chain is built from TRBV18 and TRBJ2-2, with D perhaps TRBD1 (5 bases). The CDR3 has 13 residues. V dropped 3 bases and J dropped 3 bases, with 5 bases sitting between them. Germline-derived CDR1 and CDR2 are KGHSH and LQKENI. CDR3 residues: CASSPRDTGELFF. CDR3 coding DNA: TGTGCCAGCTCACCCAGGGACACCGGGGAGCTGTTTTTT.

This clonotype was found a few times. The CDR3: CASSQGEQIQPQHF. The CDR3 DNA sequence: TGCGCCAGCAGCCAAGGTGAGCAGATTCAGCCCCAGCATTTT. This chain links TRBV4-1 with TRBJ1-5; D not certain. Germline values: CDR1 MGHRA, CDR2 YSYEKL. Trimming pared 1 base from V and 6 bases from J, leaving 10 bases between. The length of the CDR3 is 14 residues.

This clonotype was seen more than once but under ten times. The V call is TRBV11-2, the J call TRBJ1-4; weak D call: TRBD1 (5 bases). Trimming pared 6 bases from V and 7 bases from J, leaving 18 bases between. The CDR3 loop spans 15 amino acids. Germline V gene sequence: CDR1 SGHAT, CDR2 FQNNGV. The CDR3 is CASSQGGTQGEKLFF. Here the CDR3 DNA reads TGTGCCAGCAGTCAGGGTGGGACGCAGGGTGAAAAACTGTTTTTT.